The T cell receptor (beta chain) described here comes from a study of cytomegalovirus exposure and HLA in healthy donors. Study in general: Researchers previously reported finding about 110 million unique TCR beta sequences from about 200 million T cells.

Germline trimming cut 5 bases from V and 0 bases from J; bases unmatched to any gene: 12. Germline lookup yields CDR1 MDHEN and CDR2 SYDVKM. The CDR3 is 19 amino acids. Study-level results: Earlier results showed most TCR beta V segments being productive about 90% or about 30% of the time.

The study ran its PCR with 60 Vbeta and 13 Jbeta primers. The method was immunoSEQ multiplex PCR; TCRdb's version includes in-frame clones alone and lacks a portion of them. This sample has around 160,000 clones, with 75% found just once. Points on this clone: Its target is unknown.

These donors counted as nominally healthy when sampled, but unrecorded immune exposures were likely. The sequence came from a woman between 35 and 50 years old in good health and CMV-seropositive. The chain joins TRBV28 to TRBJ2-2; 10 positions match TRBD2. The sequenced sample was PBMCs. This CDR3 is CASSTAAGGPNTNTGELFF. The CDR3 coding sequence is TGTGCCAGCAGTACGGCAGCGGGAGGGCCGAACACGAACACCGGGGAGCTGTTTTTT.